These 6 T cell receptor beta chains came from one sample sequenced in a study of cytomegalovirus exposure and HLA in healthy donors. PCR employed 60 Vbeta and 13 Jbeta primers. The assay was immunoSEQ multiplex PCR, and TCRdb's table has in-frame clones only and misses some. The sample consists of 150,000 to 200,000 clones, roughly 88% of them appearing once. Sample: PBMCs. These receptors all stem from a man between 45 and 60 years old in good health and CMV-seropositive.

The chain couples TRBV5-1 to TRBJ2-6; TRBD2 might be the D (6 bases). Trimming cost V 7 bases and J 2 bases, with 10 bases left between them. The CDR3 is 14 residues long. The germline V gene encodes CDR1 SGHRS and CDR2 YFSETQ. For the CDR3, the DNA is TGCGCCAGCGAGGAGGGTACTGGGGCCAACGTCCTGACTTTC. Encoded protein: CASEEGTGANVLTF.

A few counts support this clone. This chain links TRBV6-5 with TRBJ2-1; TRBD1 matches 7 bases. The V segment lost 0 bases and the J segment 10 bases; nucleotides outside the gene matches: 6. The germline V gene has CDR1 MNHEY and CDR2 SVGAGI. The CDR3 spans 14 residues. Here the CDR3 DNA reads TGTGCCAGCAGTTACTCCCGACAGGGCGGGGAGCAGTTCTTC. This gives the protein CASSYSRQGGEQFF.

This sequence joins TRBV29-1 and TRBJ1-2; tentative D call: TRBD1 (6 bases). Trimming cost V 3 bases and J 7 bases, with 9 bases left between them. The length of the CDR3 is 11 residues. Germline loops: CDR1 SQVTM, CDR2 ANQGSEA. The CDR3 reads CSVDRGGGYTF. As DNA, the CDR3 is TGCAGCGTTGATAGAGGGGGTGGCTACACCTTC.

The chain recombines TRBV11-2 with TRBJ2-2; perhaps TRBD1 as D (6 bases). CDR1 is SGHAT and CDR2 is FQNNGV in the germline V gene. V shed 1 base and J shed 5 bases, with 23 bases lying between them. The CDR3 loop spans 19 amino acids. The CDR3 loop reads CASSLGLGRGVISTGELFF. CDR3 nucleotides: TGTGCCAGCAGCTTAGGTCTTGGCAGGGGCGTGATTAGTACCGGGGAGCTGTTTTTT.

This chain's CDR3 is CASSRDSPLKGTGELFF. The CDR3 DNA reads TGTGCCAGCAGCCGGGACTCCCCTTTGAAAGGCACCGGGGAGCTGTTTTTT. The gene calls are TRBV7-6 and TRBJ2-2; D is perhaps TRBD2 (6 bases). Germline assignment: CDR1 SGHVS and CDR2 FNYEAQ. The CDR3 runs 17 residues. Between the trimmed V and J ends, which lost 5 bases and 4 bases, there was a span of 20 bases.

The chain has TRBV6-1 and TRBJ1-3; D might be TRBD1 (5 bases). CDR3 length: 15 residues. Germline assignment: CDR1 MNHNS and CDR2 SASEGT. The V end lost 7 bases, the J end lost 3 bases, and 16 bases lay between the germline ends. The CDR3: CASILTGIHGNTIYF. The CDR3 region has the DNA TGTGCCAGCATTTTAACAGGAATACATGGAAACACCATATATTTT.